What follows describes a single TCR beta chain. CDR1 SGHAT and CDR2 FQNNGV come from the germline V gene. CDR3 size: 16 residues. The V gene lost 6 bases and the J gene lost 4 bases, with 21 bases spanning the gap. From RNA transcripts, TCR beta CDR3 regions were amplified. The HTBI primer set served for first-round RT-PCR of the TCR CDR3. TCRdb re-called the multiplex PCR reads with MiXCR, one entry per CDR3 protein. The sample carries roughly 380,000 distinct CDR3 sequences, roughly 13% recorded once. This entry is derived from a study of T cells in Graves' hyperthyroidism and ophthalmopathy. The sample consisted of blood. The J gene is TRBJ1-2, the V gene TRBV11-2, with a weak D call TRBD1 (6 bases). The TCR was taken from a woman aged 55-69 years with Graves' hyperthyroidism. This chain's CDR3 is CASSLQGTTSVYGYTF. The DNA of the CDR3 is TGTGCCAGCAGTTTGCAGGGGACTACTAGTGTCTATGGCTACACCTTC.